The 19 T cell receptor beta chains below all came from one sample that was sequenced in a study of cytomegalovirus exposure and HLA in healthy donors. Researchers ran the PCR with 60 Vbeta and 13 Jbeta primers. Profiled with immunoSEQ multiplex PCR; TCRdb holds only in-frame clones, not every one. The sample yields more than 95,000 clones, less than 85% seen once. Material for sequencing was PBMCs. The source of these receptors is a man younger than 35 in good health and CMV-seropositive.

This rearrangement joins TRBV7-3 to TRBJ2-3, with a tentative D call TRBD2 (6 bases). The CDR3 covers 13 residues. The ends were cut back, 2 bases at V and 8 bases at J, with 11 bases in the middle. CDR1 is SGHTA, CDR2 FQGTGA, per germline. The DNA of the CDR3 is TGTGCCAGCAGCTTAGGGGTGGGGGGTACGCAGTATTTT. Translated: CASSLGVGGTQYF. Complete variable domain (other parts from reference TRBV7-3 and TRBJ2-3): GAGVSQTPSNKVTEKGKYVELRCDPISGHTALYWYRQSLGQGPEFLIYFQGTGAADDSGLPNDRFFAVRPEGSVSTLKIQRTERGDSAVYLCASSLGVGGTQYFGPGTRLTVL.

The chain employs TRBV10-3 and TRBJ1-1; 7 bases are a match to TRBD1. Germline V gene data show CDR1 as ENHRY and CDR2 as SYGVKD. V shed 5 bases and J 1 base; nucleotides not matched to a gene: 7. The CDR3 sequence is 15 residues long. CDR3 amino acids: CAISLTGDTNTEAFF. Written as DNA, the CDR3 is TGTGCCATCAGTCTTACAGGGGATACGAACACTGAAGCTTTCTTT.

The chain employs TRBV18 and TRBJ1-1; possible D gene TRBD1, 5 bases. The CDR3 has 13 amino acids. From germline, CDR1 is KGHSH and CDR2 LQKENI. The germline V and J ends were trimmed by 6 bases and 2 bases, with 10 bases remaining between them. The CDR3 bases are TGTGCCAGCTCGCCCGACAGTAACACTGAAGCTTTCTTT. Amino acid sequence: CASSPDSNTEAFF.

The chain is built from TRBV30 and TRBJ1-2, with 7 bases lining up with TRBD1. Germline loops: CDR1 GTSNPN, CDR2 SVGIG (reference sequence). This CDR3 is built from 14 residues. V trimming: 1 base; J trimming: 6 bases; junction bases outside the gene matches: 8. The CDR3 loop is CAWSGQGFEDGYTF. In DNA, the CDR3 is TGTGCCTGGAGTGGACAGGGTTTTGAGGATGGCTACACCTTC. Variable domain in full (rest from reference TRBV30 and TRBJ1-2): SQTIHQWPATLVQPVGSPLSLECTVEGTSNPNLYWYRQAAGRGLQLLFYSVGIGQISSEVPQNLSASRPQDRQFILSSKKLLLSDSGFYLCAWSGQGFEDGYTFGSGTRLTVV.

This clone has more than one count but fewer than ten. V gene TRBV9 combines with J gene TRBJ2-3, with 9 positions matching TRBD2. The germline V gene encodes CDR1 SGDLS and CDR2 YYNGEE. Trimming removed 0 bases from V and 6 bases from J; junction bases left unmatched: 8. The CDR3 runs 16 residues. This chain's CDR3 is CASSVATGLASDTQYF. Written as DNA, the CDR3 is TGTGCCAGCAGCGTAGCTACGGGACTAGCATCTGATACGCAGTATTTT.

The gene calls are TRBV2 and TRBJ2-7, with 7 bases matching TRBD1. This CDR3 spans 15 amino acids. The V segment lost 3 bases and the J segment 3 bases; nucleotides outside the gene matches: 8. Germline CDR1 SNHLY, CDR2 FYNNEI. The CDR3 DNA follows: TGTGCCAGCAGTGAGGGGACAGCACAGGGCTACGAGCAGTACTTC. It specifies CASSEGTAQGYEQYF. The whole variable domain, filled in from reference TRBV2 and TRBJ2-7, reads EPEVTQTPSHQVTQMGQEVILRCVPISNHLYFYWYRQILGQKVEFLVSFYNNEISEKSEIFDDQFSVERPDGSNFTLKIRSTKLEDSAMYFCASSEGTAQGYEQYFGPGTRLTVT.

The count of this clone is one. CDR3 coding DNA: TGTGCCACCCGGACAGGGGGCGACACCGGGGAGCTGTTTTTT. This encodes CATRTGGDTGELFF. The V call is TRBV6-5, the J call TRBJ2-2, with 11 bases that match TRBD1. This CDR3 has 14 amino acids. Germline V gene sequence: CDR1 MNHEY, CDR2 SVGAGI. The junction had 4 bases not matched to a gene; V was cut back by 10 bases and J by 3 bases.

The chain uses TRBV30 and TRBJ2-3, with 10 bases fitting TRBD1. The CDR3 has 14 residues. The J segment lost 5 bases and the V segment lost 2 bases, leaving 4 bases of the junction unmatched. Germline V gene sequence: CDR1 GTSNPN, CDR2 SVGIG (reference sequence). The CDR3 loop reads CAWSPGQGRDTQYF. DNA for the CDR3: TGTGCCTGGAGTCCGGGACAGGGGAGAGATACGCAGTATTTT.

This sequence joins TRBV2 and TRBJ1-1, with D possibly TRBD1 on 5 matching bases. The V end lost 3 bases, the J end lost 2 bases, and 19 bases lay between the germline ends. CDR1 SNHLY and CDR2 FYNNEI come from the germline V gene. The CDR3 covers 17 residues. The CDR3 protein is CASSEGGPRGDNTEAFF. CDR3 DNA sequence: TGTGCCAGCAGTGAGGGGGGACCCCGAGGTGATAACACTGAAGCTTTCTTT.

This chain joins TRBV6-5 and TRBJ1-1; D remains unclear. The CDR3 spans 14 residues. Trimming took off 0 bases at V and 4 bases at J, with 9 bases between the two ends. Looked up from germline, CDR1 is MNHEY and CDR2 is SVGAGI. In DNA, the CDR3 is TGTGCCAGCAGTTACTCGACAACCTCCACTGAAGCTTTCTTT. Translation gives CASSYSTTSTEAFF.

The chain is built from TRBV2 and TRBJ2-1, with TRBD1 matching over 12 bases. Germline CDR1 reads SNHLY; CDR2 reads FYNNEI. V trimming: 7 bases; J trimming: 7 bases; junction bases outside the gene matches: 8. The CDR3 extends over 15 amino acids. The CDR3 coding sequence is TGTGCCAGCACCATGGGACAGGGGGCGGGTAATGAGCAGTTCTTC. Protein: CASTMGQGAGNEQFF.

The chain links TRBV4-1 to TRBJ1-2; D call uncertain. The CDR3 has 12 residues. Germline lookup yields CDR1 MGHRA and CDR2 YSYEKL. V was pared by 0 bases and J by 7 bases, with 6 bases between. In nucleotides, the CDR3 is TGCGCCAGCAGCCAAGATTTCGGTGGCTACACCTTC. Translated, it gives CASSQDFGGYTF.

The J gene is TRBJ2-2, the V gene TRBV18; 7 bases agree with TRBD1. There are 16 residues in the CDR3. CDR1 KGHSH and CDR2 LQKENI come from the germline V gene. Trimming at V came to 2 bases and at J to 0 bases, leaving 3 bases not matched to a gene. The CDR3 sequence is CASSPGTVSNTGELFF. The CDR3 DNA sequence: TGTGCCAGCTCACCAGGGACAGTCTCGAACACCGGGGAGCTGTTTTTT.

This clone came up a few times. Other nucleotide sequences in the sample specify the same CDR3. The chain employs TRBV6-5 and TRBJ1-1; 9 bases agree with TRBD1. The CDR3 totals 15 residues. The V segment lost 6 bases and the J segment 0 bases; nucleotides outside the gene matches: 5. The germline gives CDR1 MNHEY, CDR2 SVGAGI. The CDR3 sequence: CASSRGQGLNTEAFF. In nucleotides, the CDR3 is TGTGCCAGCAGCCGGGGACAGGGCTTGAACACTGAAGCTTTCTTT.

Written as DNA, the CDR3 is TGTGCCAGCAGCCAAGAGTTCTTAGATACGCAGTATTTT. This encodes CASSQEFLDTQYF. The rearrangement links TRBV4-2 to TRBJ2-3; D is unresolved. CDR1 LGHNA and CDR2 YNFKEQ come from the germline V gene. V gave up 0 bases and J gave up 5 bases, with 6 bases separating them. This CDR3 comprises 13 residues.

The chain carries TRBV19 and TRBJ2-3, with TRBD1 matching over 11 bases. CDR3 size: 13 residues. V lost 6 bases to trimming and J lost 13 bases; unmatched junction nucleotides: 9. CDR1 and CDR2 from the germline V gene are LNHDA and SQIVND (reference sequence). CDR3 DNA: TGTGCCAGTAGCCCCATCCCGGGACAGGGGGAGTATTTT. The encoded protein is CASSPIPGQGEYF.

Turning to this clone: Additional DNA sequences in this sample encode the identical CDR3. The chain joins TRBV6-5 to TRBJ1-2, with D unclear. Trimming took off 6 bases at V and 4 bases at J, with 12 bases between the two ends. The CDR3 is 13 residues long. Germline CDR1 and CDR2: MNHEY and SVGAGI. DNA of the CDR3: TGTGCCAGCAGACCTTATGGGCCCTATGGCTACACCTTC. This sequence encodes CASRPYGPYGYTF.

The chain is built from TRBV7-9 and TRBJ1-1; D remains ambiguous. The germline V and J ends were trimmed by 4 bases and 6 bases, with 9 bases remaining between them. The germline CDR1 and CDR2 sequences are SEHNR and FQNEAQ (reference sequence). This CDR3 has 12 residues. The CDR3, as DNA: TGTGCCAGCAGCTCCCTGTCCCCTGAAGCTTTCTTT. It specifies CASSSLSPEAFF.

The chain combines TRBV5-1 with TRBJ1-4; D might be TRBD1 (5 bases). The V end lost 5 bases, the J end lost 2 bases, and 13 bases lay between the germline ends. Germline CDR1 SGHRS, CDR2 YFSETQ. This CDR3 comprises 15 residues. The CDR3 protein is CASSIGSGTNEKLFF. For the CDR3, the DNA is TGCGCCAGCAGTATAGGATCAGGGACTAATGAAAAACTGTTTTTT.